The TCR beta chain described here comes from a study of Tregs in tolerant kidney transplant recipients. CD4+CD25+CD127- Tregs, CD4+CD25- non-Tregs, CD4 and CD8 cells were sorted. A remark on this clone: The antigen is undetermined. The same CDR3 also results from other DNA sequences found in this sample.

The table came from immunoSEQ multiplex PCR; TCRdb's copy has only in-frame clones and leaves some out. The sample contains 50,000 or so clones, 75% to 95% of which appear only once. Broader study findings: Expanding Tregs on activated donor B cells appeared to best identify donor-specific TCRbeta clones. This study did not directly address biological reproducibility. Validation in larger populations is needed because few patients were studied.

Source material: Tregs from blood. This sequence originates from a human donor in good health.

The chain's CDR3 is CASSLGLNTEAFF. The CDR3 DNA is TGCGCCAGCAGCTTGGGTTTGAACACTGAAGCTTTCTTT. The J gene is TRBJ1-1, the V gene TRBV5-1; D is uncertain. Germline V gene sequence: CDR1 SGHRS, CDR2 YFSETQ. Trimming shortened V by 0 bases and J by 0 bases, and 3 bases separated the two germline ends. The CDR3 consists of 13 residues.